Each of the 12 T cell receptor beta chains below was sequenced from the same sample in a study of read filtering for tumor transcriptome and immune sequencing (dated by TCRdb to 2018 to 2020). The run used an Illumina HiSeq 4000. Starting from roughly 440 ng RNA, TCR libraries were constructed with the Immunoverse kit using molecular barcoded adaptors that cover the alpha/delta and beta/gamma chains. TCRdb passed the public sequencing reads through fastp at Q25 and MiXCR, retaining productive beta sequences. When rows share a CDR3 protein, they turn into one entry using the most common DNA and genes. The table for this sample lists roughly 59,000 distinct CDR3 sequences; 15% to 20% of them were counted only once. Approximately 10% of the sample is taken by the ten largest. Sequencing was done on a sample of a population of CD138-negative cells sorted from bone marrow. What this sample's cell subset or site label stands for: bone marrow mononuclear cells depleted of CD138+ plasma/myeloma cells by negative magnetic selection. These receptor sequences come from a donor aged 40 or over with multiple myeloma.

This clonotype was seen repeatedly, ten times or more. The rearrangement joins TRBV7-6 to TRBJ2-3; the match to TRBD1 covers 7 bases. The CDR3 covers 16 residues. The germline gives CDR1 SGHVS, CDR2 FNYEAQ. V shed 1 base, J shed 3 bases, and the junction held 7 bases outside the gene matches. Written as DNA, the CDR3 is TGTGCCAGCAGCTTAGGACAGGGAAGGGGGACAGATACGCAGTATTTT. Translated, it gives CASSLGQGRGTDTQYF.

This clonotype has at least ten counts. The chain couples TRBV7-3 to TRBJ2-1; 11 positions match TRBD2. V shed 5 bases and J 5 bases; nucleotides not matched to a gene: 5. The CDR3 runs to 15 residues. The germline CDR1 and CDR2 sequences are SGHTA and FQGTGA. The CDR3 region is CASSLRLAGNNEQFF. CDR3 nucleotide sequence: TGTGCCAGCAGCCTACGACTAGCGGGAAACAATGAGCAGTTCTTC. The full variable domain, with the rest looked up from reference TRBV7-3 and TRBJ2-1, is GAGVSQTPSNKVTEKGKYVELRCDPISGHTALYWYRQSLGQGPEFLIYFQGTGAADDSGLPNDRFFAVRPEGSVSTLKIQRTERGDSAVYLCASSLRLAGNNEQFFGPGTRLTVL.

This clonotype was observed many times. CDR3 nucleotide sequence: TGTGCCAGCAGTGAGTGGGGCTACTCCTACGAGCAGTACTTC. Its protein product is CASSEWGYSYEQYF. The rearrangement links TRBV6-1 to TRBJ2-7, with a weak D call TRBD1 (5 bases). Deletions cut 3 bases from V and 0 bases from J, with 9 bases between. The CDR3 has 14 residues. Germline CDR1 and CDR2: MNHNS and SASEGT.

This clonotype was seen repeatedly, ten times or more. The CDR3 DNA reads TGTGCCTGGATAAGCGTCGCGTGGAACACTGAAGCTTTCTTT. Translating it yields CAWISVAWNTEAFF. This chain links TRBV30 with TRBJ1-1; D not resolved. Trimming pared 4 bases from V and 1 base from J, leaving 13 bases between. Germline V gene sequence: CDR1 GTSNPN, CDR2 SVGIG (reference sequence). The CDR3 runs to 14 residues. The variable domain in full, completed from reference TRBV30 and TRBJ1-1, reads SQTIHQWPATLVQPVGSPLSLECTVEGTSNPNLYWYRQAAGRGLQLLFYSVGIGQISSEVPQNLSASRPQDRQFILSSKKLLLSDSGFYLCAWISVAWNTEAFFGQGTRLTVV.

This clonotype was seen many times. The V gene is TRBV7-8, the J gene TRBJ2-3; TRBD2 matches at 8 bases. Trimming at V came to 5 bases and at J to 6 bases, leaving 13 bases not matched to a gene. CDR1 and CDR2 (germline): SGHVS, FQNEAQ. There are 16 residues in the CDR3. The CDR3 loop reads CASSPRVAGPMDTQYF. CDR3 sequence (DNA): TGTGCCAGCAGCCCCCGGGTAGCGGGGCCCATGGATACGCAGTATTTT.

The table lists this clonotype with many counts. V gene TRBV12-3 or TRBV12-4 combines with J gene TRBJ1-1; D not certain. There are 13 residues in the CDR3. V was pared by 3 bases and J by 1 base, with 6 bases between. CDR3: CASSFTENTEAFF. In nucleotides, the CDR3 is TGTGCCAGCAGTTTTACGGAGAACACTGAAGCTTTCTTT.

Of note for this clonotype: A much bigger clone sits one base away, suggesting this may be a read error. No conserved phenylalanine or tryptophan ends this CDR3, so it is likely a read error. The chain uses TRBV20-1 and TRBJ2-5, with 12 bases matching TRBD2. Per germline, CDR1 DFQATT and CDR2 SNEGSKA (reference sequence). The CDR3 loop spans 16 amino acids. The V and J ends lost 4 bases and 4 bases, in that order; junction bases with no gene match: 10. CDR3 nucleotide sequence: TGCAGTGCTACCGACCCTAGCGGGGGGGCCGCAGAGACCCAGTACCTC. It is translated as CSATDPSGGAAETQYL.

V usage is TRBV19 and J usage is TRBJ2-2; D not certain. The V end was cut by 5 bases, the J end by 0 bases, with 10 bases between. Per the germline V gene, CDR1 is LNHDA and CDR2 is SQIVND (reference sequence). The CDR3 is made up of 15 amino acids. CDR3 region: CASSLCAANTGELFF. The CDR3 bases are TGTGCCAGTAGTCTGTGCGCGGCGAACACCGGGGAGCTGTTTTTT.

This clonotype was found a few times. The gene calls are TRBV5-1 and TRBJ2-2; no firm D call. The CDR3 extends over 14 amino acids. CDR1 is SGHRS and CDR2 is YFSETQ in the germline V gene. The V gene lost 4 bases and the J gene lost 0 bases, with 7 bases spanning the gap. The CDR3: CASSPNANTGELFF. CDR3 DNA: TGCGCCAGCAGCCCGAACGCGAACACCGGGGAGCTGTTTTTT.

A note on this clonotype: One end of the junction does not line up with germline, which may come from a read error. This rearrangement joins TRBV27 to TRBJ2-2; D possibly matches TRBD1 or TRBD2 (5 bases each). The CDR3 spans 16 residues. The germline V gene has CDR1 MNHEY and CDR2 SMNVEV (reference sequence). The CDR3 loop is CASSPGSVQGTGELFF. The CDR3 DNA reads as TGTGCCAGCAGCCCCGGGTCTGTCCAGGGCACCGGGGAGTTGTTTTTT.

This clonotype was observed at least ten times. V usage is TRBV7-2 and J usage is TRBJ1-1; 8 bases are a match to TRBD1. Germline V gene data show CDR1 as SGHTA and CDR2 as FQGNSA. CDR3 length: 15 residues. With V trimmed by 6 bases and J by 3 bases, 9 bases remained unmatched. CDR3 region: CASSNHFRGHTEAFF. The CDR3 nucleotides are TGTGCCAGCAGTAACCATTTCAGGGGGCACACTGAAGCTTTCTTT. Complete variable domain (other parts from reference TRBV7-2 and TRBJ1-1): GAGVSQSPSNKVTEKGKDVELRCDPISGHTALYWYRQSLGQGLEFLIYFQGNSAPDKSGLPSDRFSAERTGGSVSTLTIQRTQQEDSAVYLCASSNHFRGHTEAFFGQGTRLTVV.

This clonotype was picked up many times. The J gene is TRBJ2-7, the V gene TRBV3-1, with D perhaps TRBD2 (6 bases). The CDR3 extends over 14 amino acids. Germline V lookup: CDR1 LGHDT, CDR2 YNNKEL (reference sequence). V lost 2 bases and J lost 4, with 12 bases in between. CDR3 sequence: CASSQPGVVYEQYF. CDR3 DNA sequence: TGTGCCAGCAGCCAACCGGGAGTGGTGTACGAGCAGTACTTC.